This TCR beta chain was retrieved from a study of cytomegalovirus exposure and HLA in healthy donors. Study-level information: Among several hundred genotyped donors, more than 65% fell in the Caucasian-associated ancestry cluster.

Use of 60 Vbeta and 13 Jbeta primers characterized the PCR. Original handling: About 9.9 million of the about 80 million unique TCR beta chains counted in a later analysis were shared. TCRdb keeps only in-frame clones here, not all; method: immunoSEQ multiplex PCR. V and J calls and clone size are copied from that table; D and trimming were computed from the DNA. The sample consists of fewer than 150,000 clones, roughly 76% of them appearing once. Study results and limitations: Upon later analysis, TCR association rates were observed to vary by HLA locus, being highest for DRB1 and lowest for HLA-C.

For this clone: The antigen is not known. A junction end diverges from the germline sequence, so it may reflect a read error. Other DNA sequences from this sample encode an identical CDR3 as well.

CDR1 LNHDA and CDR2 SQIVND come from the germline V gene (reference sequence). The CDR3 spans 14 residues. Sequenced: PBMCs. This clonotype was sampled from a female donor in good health and CMV-seronegative. The rearrangement joins TRBV19 to TRBJ1-5, with 7 bases matching TRBD1. The DNA for the CDR3 is TGCGCCAGTAGTATAGGCGCAGGGGGTCAGCCCCAGCATTTT. The encoded protein is CASSIGAGGQPQHF.